Each of the 26 T cell receptor beta chains below was sequenced from the same sample in a study of T cells in Graves' hyperthyroidism and ophthalmopathy. The investigators amplified TCR beta CDR3 regions from RNA transcripts. A first-round RT-PCR of the TCR CDR3 used the HTBI primer set. TCRdb passed the multiplex PCR reads through MiXCR, listing each CDR3 protein once. Of fewer than 450,000 distinct CDR3 sequences detected, about a sixth appear once; the ten largest clones hold approximately 30%. The sequenced sample consisted of blood. The receptors were gathered from a young woman with Graves' hyperthyroidism that later progressed to Graves' ophthalmopathy.

This clonotype was picked up many times. CDR3: CSAVLAGVETQYF. The CDR3 nucleotides read TGCAGTGCTGTACTAGCGGGAGTAGAGACCCAGTACTTC. The V call is TRBV20-1, the J call TRBJ2-5; TRBD2 matches at 11 bases. The CDR3 totals 13 residues. After removal of 5 bases from V and 4 bases from J, the junction contained 3 bases not matched to a gene. The germline CDR1 and CDR2 sequences are DFQATT and SNEGSKA (reference sequence).

This clonotype was observed a single time. A read error may account for a junction end that differs from germline. CDR3 bases: TGTGCCAGTAGTGGATGGACAGGCGAGTACTCTGGGGCCAACGTCGTGACTTTC. Translated, it gives CASSGWTGEYSGANVVTF. V and J are TRBV19 and TRBJ2-6; 7 nucleotides match TRBD1. This CDR3 is built from 18 residues. Germline lookup yields CDR1 LNHDA and CDR2 SQIVND (reference sequence).

This clonotype was counted once. The chain combines TRBV20-1 with TRBJ2-1, with 8 positions matching TRBD2. The CDR3 spans 16 residues. CDR1 is DFQATT and CDR2 is SNEGSKA in the germline V gene (reference sequence). J was trimmed by 5 bases and V by 1 base; bases with no gene match: 10. Here the CDR3 DNA reads TGCAGTGCTAGAGGGCTAGCGGGCCAGTTGAACAATGAGCAGTTCTTC. Its protein is CSARGLAGQLNNEQFF.

Many counts were recorded for this clonotype. The chain recombines TRBV29-1 with TRBJ2-7, with 7 bases matching TRBD1. The V segment lost 6 bases and the J segment 2 bases; nucleotides outside the gene matches: 4. This CDR3 region has 12 residues. Germline CDR1 reads SQVTM; CDR2 reads ANQGSEA. CDR3 nucleotides: TGCAGCGTCGAGACAGGGACCTACGAGCAGTACTTC. Translation: CSVETGTYEQYF.

This clonotype was detected many times. This chain uses TRBV29-1 with TRBJ2-1; 14 nucleotides agree with TRBD2. Germline-derived CDR1 and CDR2 are SQVTM and ANQGSEA. The CDR3 covers 15 residues. With V trimmed by 7 bases and J by 5 bases, 7 bases remained unmatched. CDR3 nucleotides: TGCAGCGGGGGACTAGCGGGAGTTCAGGACAATGAGCAGTTCTTC. Translation: CSGGLAGVQDNEQFF.

This chain links TRBV12-3 or TRBV12-4 with TRBJ1-5, with TRBD1 matching 9 bases. This CDR3 spans 16 amino acids. J was trimmed by 0 bases and V by 5 bases; bases with no gene match: 5. The chain's CDR3 is CASSPQGAGSNQPQHF. The CDR3 region has the DNA TGTGCCAGCAGTCCACAGGGGGCGGGTAGCAATCAGCCCCAGCATTTT.

The rearrangement joins TRBV5-1 to TRBJ1-1; 9 positions agree with TRBD1. The V segment lost 4 bases and the J segment 2 bases; nucleotides outside the gene matches: 6. CDR3 length: 15 amino acids. Germline CDR1 is SGHRS and CDR2 is YFSETQ. CDR3 residues: CASSRQGVENTEAFF. CDR3 nucleotide sequence: TGCGCCAGCAGCAGACAGGGGGTGGAAAACACTGAAGCTTTCTTT.

This clonotype appeared many times. This chain joins TRBV7-9 and TRBJ2-3; D is undetermined. Germline CDR1 reads SEHNR; CDR2 reads FQNEAQ (reference sequence). Trimming removed 2 bases at V and 3 bases at J, with 12 bases between. The CDR3 length is 15 residues. The CDR3 protein is CASSLSGLTTDTQYF. The CDR3, as DNA: TGTGCCAGCAGCTTATCGGGCCTAACTACAGATACGCAGTATTTT.

This clonotype was seen a handful of times. The V and J genes are TRBV20-1 and TRBJ2-3; 10 bases are shared with TRBD2. The germline V gene encodes CDR1 DFQATT and CDR2 SNEGSKA (reference sequence). The CDR3 runs 15 residues. V trimming: 3 bases; J trimming: 0 bases; junction bases outside the gene matches: 3. CDR3 region: CSARVLAGSTDTQYF. CDR3 coding DNA: TGCAGTGCTAGGGTACTAGCGGGAAGCACAGATACGCAGTATTTT.

With respect to this clonotype: This may stem from a read error, because a much larger clone lies one nucleotide away. The chain has TRBV6-2 or TRBV6-3 and TRBJ2-1; 9 bases are a match to TRBD1. The CDR3 contains 18 residues. V was pared by 11 bases and J by 3 bases, with 20 bases of the junction left unmatched. CDR1 MNHEY and CDR2 SVGEGT come from the germline V gene. The CDR3 DNA reads as TGTGCCGGCATCTCCATTTCACCCGGGACAGGGTACTACAATGAGCAGTTCTTC. It codes for CAGISISPGTGYYNEQFF.

This clonotype was seen many times. The chain joins TRBV10-3 to TRBJ1-2; D is uncertain. Deletions cut 3 bases from V and 8 bases from J, with 10 bases between. The CDR3 runs 12 residues. The V gene's germline CDR1 is ENHRY and CDR2 SYGVKD. The CDR3 region is CAISERAEGYTF. CDR3 sequence (DNA): TGTGCCATCAGTGAAAGGGCGGAAGGCTACACCTTC.

This clonotype was seen repeatedly, ten times or more. The chain links TRBV11-2 to TRBJ2-1; a weak D match, TRBD2 (5 bases). From germline, CDR1 is SGHAT and CDR2 FQNNGV. The CDR3 is made up of 16 amino acids. V lost 4 bases and J 7 bases, leaving 20 bases between the germline ends. The CDR3 bases are TGTGCCAGCAGCTCACGTAGTGGCGGGCCCCGTAATGAGCAGTTCTTC. Translated: CASSSRSGGPRNEQFF.

The V call is TRBV14, the J call TRBJ2-3; no clear D gene. The CDR3 length is 16 residues. Deletions cut 1 base from V and 3 bases from J, with 14 bases between. CDR1 is SGHDN, CDR2 FVKESK, per germline. The CDR3 here is CASSQAYVRTTDTQYF. The CDR3 region has the DNA TGTGCCAGCAGCCAAGCGTATGTGCGTACAACAGATACGCAGTATTTT.

In its sample, this clonotype was seen many times. This chain connects TRBV9 to TRBJ2-2, with a tentative D call TRBD1 (6 bases). V lost 0 bases, J lost 1 base, and 13 bases lay in between. The germline V gene has CDR1 SGDLS and CDR2 YYNGEE. The CDR3 sequence is 17 residues long. CDR3 loop: CASSVEWGLRNTGELFF. DNA of the CDR3: TGTGCCAGCAGCGTAGAATGGGGGCTACGGAACACCGGGGAGCTGTTTTTT.

As regards this clonotype: One junction end does not reproduce the germline sequence, and a read error may be involved. Here the CDR3 reads CANSIEPTGDRWSTEAFF. The CDR3 DNA reads TGCGCCAATAGTATAGAACCGACAGGGGATCGATGGAGCACTGAAGCTTTCTTT. The chain has TRBV19 and TRBJ1-1; 8 bases are shared with TRBD1. Germline CDR1 LNHDA, CDR2 SQIVND (reference sequence). This CDR3 region has 18 residues.

The chain couples TRBV10-2 to TRBJ1-4; D gene ambiguous. Per germline, CDR1 WSHSY and CDR2 SAAADI. The CDR3 runs 17 residues. V lost 4 bases to trimming and J lost 3 bases, with 18 bases between them. CDR3 region: CASSAEEAGSPNEKLFF. The CDR3 nucleotides read TGCGCCAGCAGTGCAGAGGAAGCGGGCAGCCCTAATGAAAAACTGTTTTTT.

This clonotype was counted at least ten times. The rearrangement joins TRBV28 to TRBJ2-7; TRBD1 matches 10 bases. The germline gives CDR1 MDHEN, CDR2 SYDVKM. V lost 5 bases to trimming and J lost 0 bases; unmatched junction nucleotides: 10. The CDR3 is 17 amino acids. Here the CDR3 reads CASSRDRGRGNSYEQYF. The CDR3 nucleotides read TGTGCCAGCAGTCGGGACAGGGGAAGGGGGAACTCCTACGAGCAGTACTTC.

V is TRBV5-6 and J is TRBJ2-1; the match to TRBD1 covers 8 bases. With V trimmed by 4 bases and J by 9 bases, 3 bases remained unmatched. The CDR3 contains 12 residues. Germline V gene lookup returns CDR1 SGHDT and CDR2 YYEEEE. CDR3 residues: CASSNRGFEQFF. CDR3 bases: TGTGCCAGCAGCAACAGGGGGTTTGAGCAGTTCTTC.

The chain uses TRBV4-1 and TRBJ2-7; D might be TRBD2 (6 bases). This CDR3 region has 16 residues. V was pared by 6 bases and J by 2 bases, with 20 bases between. In germline, CDR1 is MGHRA, CDR2 YSYEKL. CDR3 region: CASSIQPGLHTYEQYF. In nucleotides, the CDR3 is TGCGCCAGCAGTATTCAACCGGGACTCCATACCTACGAGCAGTACTTC.

In this sample, this clonotype turned up many times. The chain has TRBV20-1 and TRBJ2-5; D unclear. Trimming took off 0 bases at V and 4 bases at J, with 12 bases between the two ends. Looked up from germline, CDR1 is DFQATT and CDR2 is SNEGSKA (reference sequence). The CDR3 loop spans 14 amino acids. CDR3 loop: CSARDLTRGETQYF. As DNA, the CDR3 is TGCAGTGCTAGAGATCTGACCCGAGGAGAGACCCAGTACTTC.

This clonotype appeared many times. The V gene is TRBV5-1, the J gene TRBJ2-3, with 7 bases that match TRBD2. The J segment lost 3 bases and the V segment lost 4 bases, leaving 5 bases of the junction unmatched. This CDR3 spans 14 amino acids. Germline-derived CDR1 and CDR2 are SGHRS and YFSETQ. The CDR3 DNA is TGCGCCAGCAGCCCAGGGAGGGTGACAGATACGCAGTATTTT. This encodes CASSPGRVTDTQYF.

This clonotype was detected only a few times. The rearrangement joins TRBV13 to TRBJ2-1; the D gene could be TRBD1 or TRBD2 (6 bases each). Germline values: CDR1 PRHDT, CDR2 FYEKMQ (reference sequence). V was pared by 5 bases and J by 6 bases, with 14 bases between. The CDR3 is made up of 14 amino acids. The CDR3 nucleotides read TGTGCCAGCAGCCACGGAGGGGGGTTCAATGAGCAGTTCTTC. Translating gives CASSHGGGFNEQFF.

This clonotype occurred a few times. DNA for the CDR3: TGTGCCAGCAGTTACTCCTTCGACAGTAAGGATGGCTACACCTTC. Its protein product is CASSYSFDSKDGYTF. The V call is TRBV6-5, the J call TRBJ1-2; D is possibly TRBD1 (5 bases). The CDR3 loop spans 15 amino acids. Trimming stripped 0 bases from V and 6 bases from J, with 14 bases between. Per the germline V gene, CDR1 is MNHEY and CDR2 is SVGAGI.

The chain employs TRBV30 and TRBJ1-1; D possibly corresponds to TRBD1 (6 bases). CDR3 length: 14 residues. The V and J ends lost 3 bases and 0 bases respectively, with 11 bases between them. Germline V gene data show CDR1 as GTSNPN and CDR2 as SVGIG (reference sequence). The CDR3 DNA reads as TGTGCCTGGAGGCGGACAGCGATGAACACTGAAGCTTTCTTT. Protein sequence: CAWRRTAMNTEAFF. Variable domain in full (rest from reference TRBV30 and TRBJ1-1): SQTIHQWPATLVQPVGSPLSLECTVEGTSNPNLYWYRQAAGRGLQLLFYSVGIGQISSEVPQNLSASRPQDRQFILSSKKLLLSDSGFYLCAWRRTAMNTEAFFGQGTRLTVV.

Details on this clonotype: Relative to the germline gene, one junction end is altered; a read error may explain this. V gene TRBV14 combines with J gene TRBJ1-2, with unresolved D. In germline, CDR1 is SGHDN, CDR2 FVKESK. This CDR3 is built from 13 residues. In nucleotides, the CDR3 is TGTGCCAGCAGCTCAGGACGGAACTGTGGCTACACCTTC. This codes for CASSSGRNCGYTF.

At least ten counts were recorded for this clonotype. The chain links TRBV10-2 to TRBJ2-3; a possible D gene is TRBD1 (5 bases). Germline CDR1 is WSHSY and CDR2 is SAAADI. Trimming took 10 bases from V and 2 from J, leaving 22 bases between them. The CDR3 is 16 residues long. CDR3 DNA: TGCGCCACCAGAACAACCAGGGAATGGGACACAGATACGCAGTATTTT. Translation gives CATRTTREWDTDTQYF.